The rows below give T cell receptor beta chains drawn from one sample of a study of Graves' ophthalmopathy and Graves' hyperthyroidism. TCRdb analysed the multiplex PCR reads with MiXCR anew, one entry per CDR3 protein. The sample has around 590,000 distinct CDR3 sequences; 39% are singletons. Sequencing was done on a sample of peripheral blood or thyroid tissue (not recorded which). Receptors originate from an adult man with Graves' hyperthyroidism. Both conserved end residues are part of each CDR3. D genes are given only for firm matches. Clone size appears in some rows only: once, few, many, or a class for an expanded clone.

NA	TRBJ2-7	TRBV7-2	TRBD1	CASSLVPDRVYEQYF	TGTGCCAGCAGCTTAGTGCCCGACAGGGTGTACGAGCAGTACTTC
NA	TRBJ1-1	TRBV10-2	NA	CASSERRQNTEAFF	TGCGCCAGCAGTGAGAGACGGCAGAACACTGAAGCTTTCTTT
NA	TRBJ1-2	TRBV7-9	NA	CASSLKGVRIYGYTF	TGTGCCAGCAGCTTAAAAGGAGTGAGAATTTATGGCTACACCTTC
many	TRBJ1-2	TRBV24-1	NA	CATSDFRRNYGYTF	TGTGCCACCAGTGATTTTCGCAGGAACTATGGCTACACCTTC
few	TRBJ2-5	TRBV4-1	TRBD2	CASSQLGLAYQETQYF	TGCGCCAGCAGCCAATTGGGACTAGCGTACCAAGAGACCCAGTACTTC
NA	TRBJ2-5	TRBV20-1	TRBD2	CSARPAGGVETQYF	TGCAGTGCTAGACCCGCGGGAGGGGTGGAGACCCAGTACTTC
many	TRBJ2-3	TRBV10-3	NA	CAITSAVTDTQYF	TGTGCCATCACTAGCGCAGTCACAGATACGCAGTATTTT
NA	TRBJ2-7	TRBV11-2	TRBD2	CASSHGLAEEQYF	TGTGCCAGCAGCCACGGACTAGCGGAGGAGCAGTACTTC
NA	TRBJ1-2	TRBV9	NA	CASSVEDRQDLNYGYTF	TGTGCCAGCAGCGTTGAAGATCGACAGGACCTAAACTATGGCTACACCTTC
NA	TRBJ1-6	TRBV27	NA	CASSELAVLGSPLHF	TGTGCCAGCAGTGAGTTGGCCGTCTTGGGTTCACCCCTCCACTTT
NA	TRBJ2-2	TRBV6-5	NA	CASRTETGELFF	TGTGCCAGCAGAACAGAAACCGGGGAGCTGTTTTTT
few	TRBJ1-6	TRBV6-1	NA	CASSEGKNSPLHF	TGTGCCAGCAGTGAAGGGAAAAATTCACCCCTCCACTTT
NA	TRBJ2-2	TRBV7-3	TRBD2	CASSARGTSGTAGELFF	TGTGCCAGCAGCGCCCGGGGGACTAGCGGGACCGCCGGGGAGCTGTTTTTT
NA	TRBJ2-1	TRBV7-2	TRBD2	CASSLAGLARYNEQFF	TGTGCCAGCAGCTTAGCGGGACTAGCTCGTTACAATGAGCAGTTCTTC
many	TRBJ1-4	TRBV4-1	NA	CASSQEGESEKLFF	TGCGCCAGCAGCCAAGAAGGGGAGAGTGAAAAACTGTTTTTT
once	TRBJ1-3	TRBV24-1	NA	CATSETAGNTIYF	TGTGCCACCAGTGAGACAGCGGGAAACACCATATATTTT
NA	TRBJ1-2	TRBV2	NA	CASSEMQRGNGYTF	TGTGCCAGCAGTGAAATGCAAAGGGGAAATGGCTACACCTTC
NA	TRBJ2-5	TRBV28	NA	CASLSGNQETQYF	TGTGCCAGCCTGTCAGGAAACCAAGAGACCCAGTACTTC
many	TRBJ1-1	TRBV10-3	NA	CAISESWRTNTEAFF	TGTGCCATCAGTGAGTCTTGGAGGACAAACACTGAAGCTTTCTTT
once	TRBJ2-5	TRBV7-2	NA	CASSLGQFPDTQYF	TGTGCCAGCAGCTTAGGACAGTTCCCAGATACGCAGTACTTC
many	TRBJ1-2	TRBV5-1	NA	CASSLDSFYGYTF	TGCGCCAGCAGCTTGGACAGTTTCTATGGCTACACCTTC
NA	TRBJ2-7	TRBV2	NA	CASSDGTYRYEQYF	TGTGCCAGCAGTGATGGGACGTACAGATACGAGCAGTACTTC